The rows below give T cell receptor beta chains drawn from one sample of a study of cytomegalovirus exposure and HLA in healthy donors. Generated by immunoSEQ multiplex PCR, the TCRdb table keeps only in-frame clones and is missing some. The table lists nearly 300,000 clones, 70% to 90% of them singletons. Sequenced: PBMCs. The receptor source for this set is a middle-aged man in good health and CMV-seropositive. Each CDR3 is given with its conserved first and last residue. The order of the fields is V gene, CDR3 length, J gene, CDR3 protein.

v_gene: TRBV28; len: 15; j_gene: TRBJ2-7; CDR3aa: CASGKTGTGYHEQYF
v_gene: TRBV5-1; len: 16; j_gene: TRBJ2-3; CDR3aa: CASSLGGTGGADTQYF
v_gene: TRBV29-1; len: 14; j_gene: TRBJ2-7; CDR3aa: CSVQMGDKGLEQYF
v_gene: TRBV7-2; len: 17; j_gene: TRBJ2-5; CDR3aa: CASSTGLAGGPQETQYF
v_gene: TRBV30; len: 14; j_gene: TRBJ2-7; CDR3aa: CAWSGSGRWYEQYF
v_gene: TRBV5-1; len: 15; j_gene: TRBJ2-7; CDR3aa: CASSAPTGPSYEQYF
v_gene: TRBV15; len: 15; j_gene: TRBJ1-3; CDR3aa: CATSRRGQGGNTIYF
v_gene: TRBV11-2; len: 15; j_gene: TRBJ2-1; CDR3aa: CASSLVQGQGHEQFF
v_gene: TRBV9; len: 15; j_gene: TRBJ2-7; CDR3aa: CASSAGLAGEGEQYF
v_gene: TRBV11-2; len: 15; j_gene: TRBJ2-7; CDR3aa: CASTRTSGRPYEQYF
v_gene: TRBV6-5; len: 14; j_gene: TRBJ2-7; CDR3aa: CASSRGDSSYEQYF
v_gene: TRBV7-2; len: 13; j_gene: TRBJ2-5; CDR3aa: CASSQGQGQTQYF
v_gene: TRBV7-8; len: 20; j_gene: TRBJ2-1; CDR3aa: CASSLGDGTGASGSYNEQFF
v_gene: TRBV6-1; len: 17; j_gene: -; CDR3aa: CASSDLPRLGPGYEQYF
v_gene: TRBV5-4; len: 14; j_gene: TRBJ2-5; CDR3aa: CASSLAREVETQYF
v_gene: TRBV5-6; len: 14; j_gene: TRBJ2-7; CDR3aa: CASRVAGGLYEQYF
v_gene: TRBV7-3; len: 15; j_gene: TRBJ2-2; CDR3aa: CASSPREGNTGELFF
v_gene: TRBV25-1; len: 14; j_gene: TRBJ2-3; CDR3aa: CASSPPGLGDTQYF
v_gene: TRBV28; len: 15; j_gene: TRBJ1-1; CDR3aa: CASRRGGGGDTEAFF
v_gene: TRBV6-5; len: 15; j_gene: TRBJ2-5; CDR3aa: CASSRTGGGLETQYF
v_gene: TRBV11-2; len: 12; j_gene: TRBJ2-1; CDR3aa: CASSLLAVEQFF
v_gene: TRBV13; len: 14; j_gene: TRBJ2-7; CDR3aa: CASSLAAGAYEQYF
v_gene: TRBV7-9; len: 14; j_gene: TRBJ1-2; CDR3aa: CASSLMTGGDGYTF
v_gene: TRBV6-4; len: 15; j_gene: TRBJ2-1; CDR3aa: CASSARGRARNEQFF
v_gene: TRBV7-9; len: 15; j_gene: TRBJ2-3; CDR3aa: CASSFQAGGTDTQYF
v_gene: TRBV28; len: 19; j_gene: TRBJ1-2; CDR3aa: CASSEGAPRLRQGPYGYTF
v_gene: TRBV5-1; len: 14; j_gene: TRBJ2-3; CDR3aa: CASSLGQRTDTQYF
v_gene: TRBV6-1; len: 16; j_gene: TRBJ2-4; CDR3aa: CASSDAGGREWDIQYF
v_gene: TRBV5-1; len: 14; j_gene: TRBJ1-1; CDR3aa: CASSTDDRGTEAFF
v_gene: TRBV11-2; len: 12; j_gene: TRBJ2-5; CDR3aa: CASSLGRETQYF
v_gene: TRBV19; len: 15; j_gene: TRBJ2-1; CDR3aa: CASSITGSSYNEQFF
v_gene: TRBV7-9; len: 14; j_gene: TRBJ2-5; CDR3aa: CASSLSTLAETQYF
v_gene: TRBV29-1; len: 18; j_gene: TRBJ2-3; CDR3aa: CSGELAGEATYFTDTQYF
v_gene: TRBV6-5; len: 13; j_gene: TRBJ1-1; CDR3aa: CASSYDRNTEAFF
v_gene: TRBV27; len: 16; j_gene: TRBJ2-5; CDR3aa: CASSFGGRGRKETQYF
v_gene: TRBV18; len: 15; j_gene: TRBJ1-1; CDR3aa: CASSPRADMNTEAFF
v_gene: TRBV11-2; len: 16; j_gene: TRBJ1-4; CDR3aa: CASSLGWTAFNEKLFF
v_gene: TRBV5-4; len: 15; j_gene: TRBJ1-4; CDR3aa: CASSPTGGINEKLFF
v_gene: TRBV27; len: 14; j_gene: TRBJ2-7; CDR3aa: CASSSTGYSYEQYF
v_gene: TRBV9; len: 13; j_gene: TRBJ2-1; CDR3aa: CASSVGHYNEQFF
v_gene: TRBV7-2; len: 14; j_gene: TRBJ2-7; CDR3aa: CASKVLAGGFEQYF
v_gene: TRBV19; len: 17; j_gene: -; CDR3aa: CASSTPLQREGSYEQYF
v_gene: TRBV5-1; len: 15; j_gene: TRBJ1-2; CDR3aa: CASRPNKQGAHGYTF
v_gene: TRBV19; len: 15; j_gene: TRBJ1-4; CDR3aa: CASSMGTGVNEKLFF
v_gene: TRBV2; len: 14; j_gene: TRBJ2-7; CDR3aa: CASSEAGGRREQYF
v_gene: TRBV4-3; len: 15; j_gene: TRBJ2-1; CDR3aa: CASSRTSGRAYEQFF
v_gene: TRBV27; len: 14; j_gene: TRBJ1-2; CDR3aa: CASRAGSIIEGYTF
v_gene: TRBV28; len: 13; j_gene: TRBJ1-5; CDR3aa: CASRGLQGQPQHF
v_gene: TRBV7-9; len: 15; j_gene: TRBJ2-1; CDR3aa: CASQDGTDSYNEQFF
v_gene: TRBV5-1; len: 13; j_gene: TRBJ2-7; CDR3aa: CASSGGRGYEQYF
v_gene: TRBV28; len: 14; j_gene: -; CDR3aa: CASSPGTGLREQYF
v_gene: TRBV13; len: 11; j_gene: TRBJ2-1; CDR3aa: CASSLAGEQFF
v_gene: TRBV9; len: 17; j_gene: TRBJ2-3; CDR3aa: CASSVKGLGGGTDTQYF